Listed here are 24 T cell receptor beta chains from one sample, sequenced in a study of regulatory T cells in long-lasting Graves disease. Assembly of TCR beta libraries relied on iRepertoire HTBI primers together with Arm-PCR of CDR3 regions. A single record per CDR3 protein comes from TCRdb applying MiXCR to the multiplex PCR reads. The sample includes roughly 420,000 distinct CDR3 sequences, less than 20% of them seen just once. As to time point: newly diagnosed GD, antithyroid drugs for less than 3 months. Following extraction of RNA from PBMCs, that RNA was used to make the TCR library. The sample was also linked to a second study, of T cells in Graves' hyperthyroidism and ophthalmopathy.

The input for sequencing was peripheral blood mononuclear cells (PBMCs), taken at new diagnosis, from a patient treated with antithyroid drugs. The receptor source for this set is a woman in her 30s with Graves disease.

The chain uses TRBV19 and TRBJ2-2; 8 positions match TRBD2. Per germline, CDR1 LNHDA and CDR2 SQIVND (reference sequence). This CDR3 contains 13 residues. With 6 bases clipped from V and 7 bases from J, the junction kept 4 bases outside the gene matches. Written as DNA, the CDR3 is TGTGCCAGTAGAGCGGGAGTTCACGGGGAGCTGTTTTTT. Protein product: CASRAGVHGELFF.

This clonotype was counted at least ten times. The V call is TRBV6-2 or TRBV6-3, the J call TRBJ2-5; D unresolved. The germline CDR1 and CDR2 sequences are MNHEY and SVGEGT. The CDR3 sequence is 13 residues long. Trimming cost V 4 bases and J 2 bases, with 8 bases left between them. The CDR3 nucleotides are TGTGCCAGCAGTTTTGGAATGCAAGAGACCCAGTACTTC. Its protein product is CASSFGMQETQYF.

This chain connects TRBV7-9 to TRBJ1-1, with D possibly TRBD1 on 5 matching bases. CDR3 size: 18 residues. Trimming pared 7 bases from V and 2 bases from J, leaving 26 bases between. Germline CDR1 is SEHNR and CDR2 is FQNEAQ (reference sequence). The DNA for the CDR3 is TGTGCCAGCACCCCCTCGGGCGCAGGGTATGCCGTAAACACTGAAGCTTTCTTT. It specifies CASTPSGAGYAVNTEAFF.

The chain recombines TRBV25-1 with TRBJ1-2; no definite D call. CDR3 size: 15 residues. Trimming pared 6 bases from V and 8 bases from J, leaving 22 bases between. In germline, CDR1 is MGHDK, CDR2 SYGVNS. In nucleotides, the CDR3 is TGTGCCAGCAGGGGCGGATCCGGACCCTCGTCAGGCTACACCTTC. Translated, it gives CASRGGSGPSSGYTF.

This clonotype was detected ten times or more. The V gene is TRBV7-2, the J gene TRBJ2-7; tentative D call: TRBD2 (5 bases). The CDR3 length is 15 residues. The V end lost 4 bases, the J end lost 2 bases, and 15 bases lay between the germline ends. CDR1 SGHTA and CDR2 FQGNSA come from the germline V gene. The CDR3 DNA reads TGTGCCAGCAGCTCCTTACTAGGATGGACCTACGAGCAGTACTTC. Translation: CASSSLLGWTYEQYF.

In this sample, this clonotype turned up many times. The V and J genes are TRBV27 and TRBJ1-1, with D unclear. CDR1 is MNHEY and CDR2 is SMNVEV in the germline V gene (reference sequence). The CDR3 length is 14 residues. The germline V and J ends were trimmed by 6 bases and 3 bases, with 14 bases remaining between them. The chain's CDR3 is CASRSLGRYTEAFF. The CDR3 DNA reads TGTGCCAGCAGGTCTTTAGGGAGGTACACTGAAGCTTTCTTT.

In the case of this clonotype: It may be a read error: a sequence one base away is much more abundant. The rearrangement links TRBV10-3 to TRBJ1-2; D uncertain. Germline lookup yields CDR1 ENHRY and CDR2 SYGVKD. The CDR3 consists of 12 residues. The CDR3 nucleotides are TGTGCCAGCAGAGAGGGAAACTGTGGCTACACCTTC. This sequence encodes CASREGNCGYTF.

In its sample, this clonotype was seen many times. This chain connects TRBV5-6 to TRBJ2-1; the match to TRBD2 covers 13 bases. The V and J ends lost 3 bases and 5 bases, in that order; junction bases with no gene match: 5. The CDR3 contains 16 residues. Germline V gene lookup returns CDR1 SGHDT and CDR2 YYEEEE. The DNA of the CDR3 is TGTGCCAGCAGCTCCACACTAGCGGGAGGGCACAATGAGCAGTTCTTC. Translated, it gives CASSSTLAGGHNEQFF.

About this clonotype itself: With a much larger clone just one base away, this may be a read error. J is TRBJ2-7 and V is TRBV12-3 or TRBV12-4; D remains ambiguous. V was clipped by 3 bases and J by 7 bases, with 13 bases between them. This CDR3 comprises 13 residues. The CDR3 DNA reads as TGTGCCAGCAGTTTTGGGGAATTCCATGAGCAGTACTTC. It translates to CASSFGEFHEQYF.

V is TRBV10-3 and J is TRBJ2-1, with TRBD2 matching over 11 bases. Trimming took 2 bases from V and 8 from J; bases not matched to a gene: 17. This CDR3 comprises 19 residues. Per the germline V gene, CDR1 is ENHRY and CDR2 is SYGVKD. CDR3 bases: TGTGCCATCAGTGAGCCCGACCCCCAACTAGCGGGAGATCCCCATGAGCAGTTCTTC. This translates into CAISEPDPQLAGDPHEQFF.

This clonotype was seen repeatedly, ten times or more. The CDR3 reads CSARDPPWAFF. CDR3 DNA: TGCAGTGCAAGGGACCCCCCGTGGGCTTTCTTT. The chain links TRBV20-1 to TRBJ1-1; the D gene is possibly TRBD1 (5 bases). Germline-derived CDR1 and CDR2 are DFQATT and SNEGSKA (reference sequence). Trimming cost V 6 bases and J 11 bases, with 16 bases left between them. The length of the CDR3 is 11 residues.

This clonotype has only a few counts. The chain joins TRBV20-1 to TRBJ2-7, with 9 bases fitting TRBD2. Germline V gene sequence: CDR1 DFQATT, CDR2 SNEGSKA (reference sequence). This CDR3 is 13 amino acids long. Trimming removed 7 bases from V and 0 bases from J; junction bases left unmatched: 4. This chain's CDR3 is CSGTSESSYEQYF. CDR3 coding DNA: TGCAGTGGGACTAGCGAGAGCTCCTACGAGCAGTACTTC.

This clonotype was observed many times. V usage is TRBV18 and J usage is TRBJ1-4; 11 bases line up with TRBD1. V trimming: 5 bases; J trimming: 8 bases; junction bases outside the gene matches: 7. The CDR3 runs to 15 residues. Germline V gene data show CDR1 as KGHSH and CDR2 as LQKENI. Here the CDR3 DNA reads TGTGCCAGCTCAACCGGGACAGGGGGACTGGAAAAACTGTTTTTT. Residues: CASSTGTGGLEKLFF.

The CDR3 coding sequence is TGTGCCAGCAGCTCCCCGGCGGGGGACGAGCAGTACTTC. Amino acids: CASSSPAGDEQYF. V is TRBV7-2 and J is TRBJ2-7; TRBD2 agrees at 7 bases. The V gene end was trimmed by 4 bases and the J gene end by 5 bases; junction bases not matched to a gene: 5. Germline values: CDR1 SGHTA, CDR2 FQGNSA. The CDR3 consists of 13 residues.

With regard to this clonotype: Sequence at one end of the junction differs from germline and may be a read error. The rearrangement uses TRBV10-2 and TRBJ2-7; 7 bases map to TRBD1. The CDR3 loop spans 14 amino acids. Germline CDR1 and CDR2: WSHSY and SAAADI. The CDR3 loop is CASSESHRGHEQCF. DNA of the CDR3: TGCGCCAGCAGTGAGTCGCACAGGGGCCACGAGCAGTGCTTC.

In this sample, this clonotype turned up many times. V and J are TRBV2 and TRBJ2-3; D is unresolved. Trimming left V 6 bases short and J 13 bases short, with 14 bases between. In germline, CDR1 is SNHLY, CDR2 FYNNEI. This CDR3 has 11 residues. The CDR3 protein is CASSKMLGEYF. CDR3 nucleotide sequence: TGTGCCAGCAGCAAAATGCTTGGGGAGTATTTT.

This chain links TRBV29-1 with TRBJ2-3; tentative D call: TRBD2 (6 bases). The CDR3 runs 16 residues. V was shortened by 6 bases and J by 1 base, with 20 bases between the two germline ends. Germline V gives CDR1 SQVTM, CDR2 ANQGSEA. The CDR3 nucleotides read TGCAGCGTCGACCTGCGGGGTGGCGGGGGCACAGATACGCAGTATTTT. It codes for CSVDLRGGGGTDTQYF.

This clonotype has a count of ten or more. The chain employs TRBV6-1 and TRBJ1-1; D remains ambiguous. Germline V gives CDR1 MNHNS, CDR2 SASEGT. The CDR3 loop spans 14 amino acids. The V gene lost 6 bases and the J gene lost 7 bases, with 18 bases spanning the gap. CDR3 region: CASSKRRDRYEAFF. The CDR3 DNA is TGTGCCAGCAGCAAACGACGAGACCGATATGAAGCTTTCTTT.

This clonotype was seen a few times. The chain joins TRBV6-1 to TRBJ1-5; D call uncertain. The germline CDR1 and CDR2 sequences are MNHNS and SASEGT. This CDR3 is built from 13 residues. Trimming cost V 6 bases and J 1 base, with 7 bases left between them. CDR3 in DNA: TGTGCCAGCAGCCAGATAAGCAATCAGCCCCAGCATTTT. As protein: CASSQISNQPQHF.

The sample holds many counts of this clonotype. The chain recombines TRBV11-2 with TRBJ1-1, with D unclear. Trimming cost V 4 bases and J 5 bases, with 14 bases left between them. CDR1 is SGHAT, CDR2 FQNNGV, per germline. This CDR3 is 14 amino acids long. CDR3 sequence (DNA): TGTGCCAGCAGCTCAACCAAAAGGTGGACTGAAGCTTTCTTT. It encodes CASSSTKRWTEAFF.

This chain links TRBV20-1 with TRBJ1-1, with TRBD1 identical over 7 bases. The ends lost 4 bases at V and 0 bases at J; junction bases unmatched: 5. The length of the CDR3 is 14 residues. CDR1 is DFQATT and CDR2 is SNEGSKA in the germline V gene (reference sequence). CDR3 amino acids: CSATRTGLNTEAFF. DNA for the CDR3: TGCAGTGCTACCCGGACAGGCTTGAACACTGAAGCTTTCTTT.

This clonotype was seen only a few times. The rearrangement joins TRBV12-5 to TRBJ1-5; TRBD1 is a possible D gene (5 bases). V lost 7 bases and J 4 bases, leaving 14 bases between the germline ends. The germline V gene has CDR1 LGHNT and CDR2 FRNRAP. This CDR3 region has 14 residues. The CDR3, as DNA: TGTGCTAGTGCCACTTGGGGGGGTAATCAGCCCCAGCATTTT. Translating it yields CASATWGGNQPQHF. The full variable domain, its missing parts supplied by reference TRBV12-5 and TRBJ1-5, is DARVTQTPRHKVTEMGQEVTMRCQPILGHNTVFWYRQTMMQGLELLAYFRNRAPLDDSGMPKDRFSAEMPDATLATLKIQPSEPRDSAVYFCASATWGGNQPQHFGDGTRLSIL.

V gene TRBV4-1 combines with J gene TRBJ1-6, with D possibly TRBD1 on 6 matching bases. CDR1 and CDR2 from the germline V gene are MGHRA and YSYEKL. This CDR3 is 17 amino acids long. V lost 0 bases, J lost 15 bases, and 24 bases lay in between. The CDR3 nucleotides read TGCGCCAGCAGCCAAGAAAGTTGGACAGTCCTGGGTTCGGTCCTCCACTTT. This encodes CASSQESWTVLGSVLHF.

The rearrangement joins TRBV5-1 to TRBJ2-3; D gene uncertain. The ends were cut back, 5 bases at V and 2 bases at J, with 15 bases in the middle. This CDR3 contains 15 residues. In germline, CDR1 is SGHRS, CDR2 YFSETQ. CDR3 sequence (DNA): TGCGCCAGCAGGTCTTTTGCCGACTTCACAGATACGCAGTATTTT. Translated: CASRSFADFTDTQYF.